The text below deals with one T cell receptor beta chain. Its antigen is not identified. The data belong to a study of shared clonotypes between healthy human individuals. Some clones are missing from TCRdb's copy, which holds only in-frame ones; the method was immunoSEQ multiplex PCR. The sample records fewer than 1.8 million clones, 98% to 99% being singletons. Germline V lookup: CDR1 MNHEY, CDR2 SMNVEV (reference sequence). The CDR3 has 16 amino acids. Trimming took 8 bases from V and 4 from J; bases not matched to a gene: 14. Study findings and constraints: Clonotype sharing among the donors was expected to vary with sequencing depth. The study generally estimated greater richness for naive than memory subsets.

Material: naive CD4+ T cells sorted from blood. Described subset: CD45RA+ positively selected. The receptor was isolated from a man aged 25-45 years in good health. The chain employs TRBV27 and TRBJ2-5; TRBD2 aligns across 9 bases. Written as DNA, the CDR3 is TGTGCCAGCCATAAATTAGGCGGGAGGGCCCTAGAGACCCAGTACTTC. Its translation is CASHKLGGRALETQYF.